The 16 T cell receptor beta chains listed next were all sequenced from one sample in a study of blood T cell repertoires in COVID-19. The protocol was immunoSEQ multiplex PCR, while the TCRdb copy is restricted to in-frame clones and leaves out a portion. The sample holds about 64,000 clones, around 84% seen once. The sample was peripheral blood. The source is a man aged 50-59 years with active COVID-19.

The chain combines TRBV7-2 with TRBJ1-6; TRBD1 matches 7 bases. The CDR3 is 15 residues long. Per germline, CDR1 SGHTA and CDR2 FQGNSA. J lost 10 bases, V lost 4 bases, and 10 bases had no gene match. The CDR3 coding sequence is TGTGCCAGCAGCTCGGTAGGGGGCGGGGAGTCACCCCTCCACTTT. Translation gives CASSSVGGGESPLHF.

This chain connects TRBV21-1 to TRBJ1-3; the table names TRBD1, a call not compared with the DNA. TRBV21-1 is shown as a pseudogene. This CDR3 comprises 16 residues. The CDR3 DNA reads as TGTGCCAGCACCTTGGGACAGGGTTTGGCTGGAAACACCATATATTTT. This translates into CASTLGQGLAGNTIYF.

The chain's CDR3 is CASSLGSQETQYF. The CDR3 DNA reads as TGTGCCAGCAGTTTGGGCAGCCAAGAGACCCAGTACTTC. This chain links TRBV12-3 or TRBV12-4 with TRBJ2-5; D is unresolved. The CDR3 is 13 amino acids. V was shortened by 3 bases and J by 1 base, with 6 bases between the two germline ends.

The CDR3: CAWSPGRGYGYTF. The DNA of the CDR3 is TGTGCCTGGAGCCCCGGCAGGGGCTATGGCTACACCTTC. The chain employs TRBV30 and TRBJ1-2; D might be TRBD1 (6 bases). The germline CDR1 and CDR2 sequences are GTSNPN and SVGIG (reference sequence). The CDR3 consists of 13 residues. The ends were cut back, 3 bases at V and 4 bases at J, with 12 bases in the middle. The full variable domain, completed using reference TRBV30 and TRBJ1-2, is SQTIHQWPATLVQPVGSPLSLECTVEGTSNPNLYWYRQAAGRGLQLLFYSVGIGQISSEVPQNLSASRPQDRQFILSSKKLLLSDSGFYLCAWSPGRGYGYTFGSGTRLTVV.

This sequence joins TRBV4-2 and TRBJ2-5, with 9 bases lining up with TRBD2. The CDR3 runs to 14 residues. The germline gives CDR1 LGHNA, CDR2 YNFKEQ. Trimming at V came to 1 base and at J to 3 bases, leaving 0 bases not matched to a gene. The CDR3 here is CASSQGLAEETQYF. The CDR3 DNA reads TGTGCCAGCAGCCAAGGACTAGCGGAAGAGACCCAGTACTTC.

The gene calls are TRBV3-1 (or the pseudogene TRBV3-2) and TRBJ1-3; D remains unclear. V was trimmed by 7 bases and J by 3 bases, leaving 13 bases between them. Germline V gene data show CDR1 as LGHDT and CDR2 as YNNKEL (reference sequence). This CDR3 contains 14 residues. As DNA, the CDR3 is TGTGCCAGCAACGACTTCGGGTATGGAAACACCATATATTTT. As protein: CASNDFGYGNTIYF.

CDR3 region: CATSDLAGQGLSDTQYF. Here the CDR3 DNA reads TGTGCCACCAGTGATTTGGCGGGACAGGGACTCTCAGATACGCAGTATTTT. The chain has TRBV24-1 and TRBJ2-3; 9 nucleotides align to TRBD1. CDR1 is KGHDR, CDR2 SFDVKD, per germline. V lost 0 bases to trimming and J lost 4 bases; unmatched junction nucleotides: 7. The CDR3 covers 17 residues.

The V and J genes are TRBV27 and TRBJ1-2, with D possibly matching TRBD1 (5 bases). The CDR3 has 13 residues. Germline loops: CDR1 MNHEY, CDR2 SMNVEV (reference sequence). V was trimmed by 3 bases and J by 2 bases, leaving 7 bases between them. CDR3 residues: CASSFGGNYGYTF. The CDR3 nucleotides are TGTGCCAGCAGTTTCGGGGGGAACTATGGCTACACCTTC.

This clone occurred a few times. This sequence joins TRBV11-3 and TRBJ2-3; no definite D call. The germline CDR1 and CDR2 sequences are SGHNT and YENEEA. The V gene lost 0 bases and the J gene lost 6 bases, with 7 bases spanning the gap. The CDR3 loop spans 13 amino acids. Here the CDR3 reads CASSLEDTDTQYF. The DNA for the CDR3 is TGTGCCAGCAGCTTAGAAGACACCGATACGCAGTATTTT.

This clone has a handful of counts. The rearrangement joins TRBV6-2 or TRBV6-3 to TRBJ2-3; 10 bases align to TRBD2. Germline assignment: CDR1 MNHEY and CDR2 SVGEGT. After removal of 5 bases from V and 7 bases from J, the junction contained 6 bases not matched to a gene. The CDR3 sequence is 14 residues long. The CDR3 sequence is CASSAGLALHTQYF. The CDR3 region has the DNA TGTGCCAGCAGTGCGGGACTAGCGCTTCATACGCAGTATTTT.

The chain uses TRBV11-3 and TRBJ2-7; TRBD1 is a possible D gene (6 bases). This CDR3 region has 13 residues. Germline lookup yields CDR1 SGHNT and CDR2 YENEEA. V shed 4 bases and J shed 7 bases, with 14 bases lying between them. The CDR3 loop is CASSYEGDGEQYF. The CDR3 DNA is TGTGCCAGCAGCTACGAGGGGGATGGGGAGCAGTACTTC.

The V call is TRBV5-1, the J call TRBJ2-7; TRBD2 matches at 8 bases. CDR1 is SGHRS, CDR2 YFSETQ, per germline. Losses at the gene ends were 4 bases for V and 2 bases for J; bases not matched to a gene: 8. The CDR3 extends over 15 amino acids. CDR3 amino acids: CASSPRGGPTYEQYF. CDR3 nucleotide sequence: TGCGCCAGCAGCCCCCGCGGGGGGCCCACCTACGAGCAGTACTTC.

The chain recombines TRBV3-1 (or the pseudogene TRBV3-2) with TRBJ2-7, with a weak D call TRBD1 (5 bases). The CDR3 length is 15 residues. Between the trimmed V and J ends, which lost 6 bases and 0 bases, there was a span of 15 bases. CDR1 is LGHDT and CDR2 is YNNKEL in the germline V gene (reference sequence). CDR3: CASSLTQGISYEQYF. CDR3 nucleotide sequence: TGTGCCAGCAGTCTTACCCAGGGAATCTCCTACGAGCAGTACTTC.

This clone was recorded only once. This rearrangement joins TRBV7-2 to TRBJ2-7; no clear D gene. V was shortened by 5 bases and J by 3 bases, with 11 bases between the two germline ends. This CDR3 is 13 amino acids long. Germline V gene lookup returns CDR1 SGHTA and CDR2 FQGNSA. The CDR3 coding sequence is TGTGCCAGCAGCCGTGGAGAGCGCTACGAGCAGTACTTC. The encoded protein is CASSRGERYEQYF.

V usage is TRBV5-5 and J usage is TRBJ2-3; 10 bases match TRBD2. Trimming cost V 4 bases and J 7 bases; bases outside gene matches: 15. CDR1 is SGHKS, CDR2 YYEKEE, per germline (reference sequence). The CDR3 sequence is 17 residues long. CDR3 residues: CASSRPLQRGGRNTQYF. The CDR3 coding sequence is TGTGCCAGCAGCCGGCCCCTCCAGCGGGGGGGCCGAAATACGCAGTATTTT.

The chain joins TRBV18 to TRBJ2-3; tentative D call: TRBD1 (6 bases). The CDR3 totals 15 residues. The V end was cut by 6 bases, the J end by 0 bases, with 13 bases between. Germline CDR1 reads KGHSH; CDR2 reads LQKENI. The CDR3 loop reads CASSGQTTSTDTQYF. DNA of the CDR3: TGTGCCAGCTCCGGACAGACAACAAGCACAGATACGCAGTATTTT.